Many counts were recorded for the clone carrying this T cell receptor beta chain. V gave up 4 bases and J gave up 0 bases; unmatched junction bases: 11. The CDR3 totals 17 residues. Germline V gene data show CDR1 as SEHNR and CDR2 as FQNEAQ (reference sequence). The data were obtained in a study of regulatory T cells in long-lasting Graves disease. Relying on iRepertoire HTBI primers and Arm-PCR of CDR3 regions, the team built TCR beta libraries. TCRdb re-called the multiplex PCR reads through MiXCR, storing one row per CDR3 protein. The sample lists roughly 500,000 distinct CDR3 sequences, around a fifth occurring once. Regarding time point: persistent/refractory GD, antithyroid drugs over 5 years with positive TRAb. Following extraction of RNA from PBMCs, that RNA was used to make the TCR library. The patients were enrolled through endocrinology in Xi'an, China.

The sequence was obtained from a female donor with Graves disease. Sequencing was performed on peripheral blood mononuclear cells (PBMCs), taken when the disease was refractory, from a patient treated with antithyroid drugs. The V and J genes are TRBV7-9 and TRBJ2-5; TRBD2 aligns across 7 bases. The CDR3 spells CASSWPTRELDQETQYF. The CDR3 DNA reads TGTGCCAGCAGCTGGCCCACGCGGGAGTTGGACCAAGAGACCCAGTACTTC.